The subject of this entry is one T cell receptor (beta chain). The table came from immunoSEQ multiplex PCR; TCRdb's copy has only in-frame clones and leaves some out. The table records 200,000 or so clones, around 90% of them present only once. This sample was included in a study of cytomegalovirus exposure and HLA in healthy donors. The sequence derives from a young woman in good health and CMV-seronegative. What was sequenced was PBMCs.

The CDR3 DNA reads TGTGCCAGCAGTGAAGACAGGTCTTGGGCCTATGGCTACACCTTC. As protein: CASSEDRSWAYGYTF. The chain has TRBV6-1 and TRBJ1-2, with D possibly TRBD1 on 5 matching bases. The germline V gene has CDR1 MNHNS and CDR2 SASEGT. This CDR3 has 15 amino acids. Trimming cost V 1 base and J 4 bases, with 13 bases left between them.